These 5 T cell receptor beta chains originate from one sample sequenced in a study of control samples from healthy donors and cancer patients. Profiled with immunoSEQ multiplex PCR; TCRdb holds only in-frame clones, not every one. The sample holds 90,000 to 140,000 clones, about four fifths seen once. Sequenced material: blood. The receptors derive from a woman in her forties or fifties in good health.

The CDR3 loop reads CASSLGDDNSPLHF. The CDR3 nucleotides read TGTGCCAGCAGCTTAGGGGACGATAATTCACCCCTCCACTTT. The chain combines TRBV7-2 with TRBJ1-6, with D possibly being TRBD1 (5 bases). V lost 1 base and J lost 5, with 6 bases in between. The germline V gene encodes CDR1 SGHTA and CDR2 FQGNSA. The CDR3 sequence is 14 residues long.

This clone was picked up a small number of times. The J gene is TRBJ1-3, the V gene TRBV30; a possible D gene is TRBD1 (5 bases). The CDR3 is 13 amino acids. CDR1 and CDR2 (germline): GTSNPN, SVGIG (reference sequence). V gave up 7 bases and J gave up 0 bases, with 10 bases separating them. The CDR3 here is CASRGASGNTIYF. Written as DNA, the CDR3 is TGTGCCTCCAGAGGGGCCTCTGGAAACACCATATATTTT.

The chain combines TRBV9 with TRBJ2-7, with 7 bases fitting TRBD1. The junction had 14 bases not matched to a gene; V was cut back by 3 bases and J by 2 bases. Germline values: CDR1 SGDLS, CDR2 YYNGEE. There are 17 residues in the CDR3. The CDR3 region has the DNA TGTGCCAGCAGCGGCCTCCGGGACAGCAATATTCCCTACGAGCAGTACTTC. It is translated as CASSGLRDSNIPYEQYF.

The genes are TRBV5-6 and TRBJ2-5, with D hard to call. Germline V gives CDR1 SGHDT, CDR2 YYEEEE. The CDR3 is made up of 14 amino acids. V dropped 4 bases and J dropped 0 bases, with 10 bases sitting between them. The CDR3: CASSPEEDQETQYF. Written as DNA, the CDR3 is TGTGCCAGCAGCCCCGAAGAAGACCAAGAGACCCAGTACTTC.

The genes are TRBV2 and TRBJ2-5, with D tentatively TRBD1 or TRBD2 (5 bases each). The germline CDR1 and CDR2 sequences are SNHLY and FYNNEI. Trimming cost V 6 bases and J 1 base, with 6 bases left between them. The CDR3 contains 12 residues. The chain's CDR3 is CASRRGQETQYF. The DNA of the CDR3 is TGTGCCAGCAGGAGGGGCCAAGAGACCCAGTACTTC.